These 15 T cell receptor beta chains came from one sample sequenced in a study of blood T cell repertoires in COVID-19. Generated by immunoSEQ multiplex PCR, the TCRdb table keeps only in-frame clones and is missing some. The sample includes about 250,000 clones, around 82% of them seen just once. Sequencing used peripheral blood. These receptors were collected from a human donor with COVID-19, enrolled during active disease. The donor label of this sample is uncertain.

CDR3 sequence: CASGGTGLLSNYGYTF. CDR3 nucleotide sequence: TGTGCCAGCGGGGGGACAGGCCTCCTCTCAAACTATGGCTACACCTTC. The chain carries TRBV5-6 and TRBJ1-2; 8 bases match TRBD1. The V gene's germline CDR1 is SGHDT and CDR2 YYEEEE. The CDR3 length is 16 residues. After removal of 7 bases from V and 2 bases from J, the junction contained 13 bases not matched to a gene.

The J gene is TRBJ2-1, the V gene TRBV15; a weak D match, TRBD1 (5 bases). Germline CDR1 reads LNHNV; CDR2 reads YYDKDF (reference sequence). The CDR3 is 15 amino acids. Trimming took off 0 bases at V and 7 bases at J, with 13 bases between the two ends. CDR3 nucleotides: TGTGCCACCAGCAGAGATAAGGGCCAGGGTAATGAGCAGTTCTTC. As protein: CATSRDKGQGNEQFF. The variable domain in full, with the rest retrieved from reference TRBV15 and TRBJ2-1, is DAMVIQNPRYQVTQFGKPVTLSCSQTLNHNVMYWYQQKSSQAPKLLFHYYDKDFNNEADTPDNFQSRRPNTSFCFLDIRSPGLGDTAMYLCATSRDKGQGNEQFFGPGTRLTVL.

V usage is TRBV7-8 and J usage is TRBJ1-4; TRBD1 might be the D (5 bases). The CDR3 runs to 16 residues. Germline-derived CDR1 and CDR2 are SGHVS and FQNEAQ. V was trimmed by 5 bases and J by 2 bases, leaving 15 bases between them. The DNA of the CDR3 is TGTGCCAGCAGCGCCGTTGGGCGGGGGACTAATGAAAAACTGTTTTTT. Its translation: CASSAVGRGTNEKLFF.

V and J are TRBV7-2 and TRBJ1-1, with 9 bases aligning to TRBD1. V gave up 2 bases and J gave up 0 bases; unmatched junction bases: 4. CDR1 and CDR2 (germline): SGHTA, FQGNSA. The CDR3 sequence is 16 residues long. As DNA, the CDR3 is TGTGCCAGCAGCTTACGACAGGGGGGAATGAACACTGAAGCTTTCTTT. Its protein product is CASSLRQGGMNTEAFF.

The chain joins TRBV11-3 to TRBJ2-5; 13 bases are shared with TRBD2. Germline lookup yields CDR1 SGHNT and CDR2 YENEEA. J was trimmed by 3 bases and V by 5 bases; bases with no gene match: 9. CDR3 length: 17 amino acids. CDR3 in amino acids: CASSLRGGLAGKETQYF. The CDR3 coding sequence is TGTGCCAGCAGCCTCCGAGGGGGACTAGCGGGGAAAGAGACCCAGTACTTC. Based on the CDR3 plus reference TRBV11-3 and TRBJ2-5, the full variable domain is EAGVVQSPRYKIIEKKQPVAFWCNPISGHNTLYWYLQNLGQGPELLIRYENEEAVDDSQLPKDRFSAERLKGVDSTLKIQPAELGDSAVYLCASSLRGGLAGKETQYFGPGTRLLVL.

The gene calls are TRBV11-2 and TRBJ2-2, with 9 bases matching TRBD1. The ends lost 5 bases at V and 1 base at J; junction bases unmatched: 2. The CDR3 consists of 15 residues. CDR1 and CDR2 (germline): SGHAT, FQNNGV. CDR3 region: CASSRQGGNTGELFF. The CDR3 DNA follows: TGTGCCAGCAGCAGACAGGGGGGGAACACCGGGGAGCTGTTTTTT.

The chain combines TRBV7-2 with TRBJ1-4; 7 bases map to TRBD1. V gave up 1 base and J gave up 5 bases; unmatched junction bases: 7. This CDR3 contains 16 residues. Germline CDR1 is SGHTA and CDR2 is FQGNSA. CDR3 loop: CASSLVRAGGNEKLFF. For the CDR3, the DNA is TGTGCCAGCAGCTTAGTTAGAGCAGGGGGGAATGAAAAACTGTTTTTT.

The chain has TRBV6-5 and TRBJ1-1; D not certain. CDR3 length: 13 amino acids. The V end lost 7 bases, the J end lost 3 bases, and 12 bases lay between the germline ends. The germline V gene has CDR1 MNHEY and CDR2 SVGAGI. The CDR3 region is CASTSRPDTEAFF. The DNA for the CDR3 is TGTGCCAGCACCTCGAGGCCGGACACTGAAGCTTTCTTT.

This clone was found once. The V call is TRBV19, the J call TRBJ2-5; D might be TRBD1 (5 bases). Per the germline V gene, CDR1 is LNHDA and CDR2 is SQIVND (reference sequence). Trimming took 5 bases from V and 3 from J, leaving 10 bases between them. This CDR3 contains 13 residues. CDR3 region: CASSSDTEETQYF. The CDR3 bases are TGTGCCAGTAGTTCGGACACCGAAGAGACCCAGTACTTC.

The chain joins TRBV10-3 to TRBJ1-5, with 10 bases aligning to TRBD1. Germline CDR1 ENHRY, CDR2 SYGVKD. This CDR3 spans 13 amino acids. Trimming took 8 bases from V and 6 from J; bases not matched to a gene: 4. The CDR3 DNA reads TGTGCCATCGGACAGGGGGTTAGTCAGCCCCAGCATTTT. Its translation: CAIGQGVSQPQHF.

The chain has TRBV24-1 and TRBJ2-6, with a weak D call TRBD2 (6 bases). Germline-derived CDR1 and CDR2 are KGHDR and SFDVKD. CDR3 length equals 15 residues. Trimming stripped 5 bases from V and 4 bases from J, with 11 bases between. For the CDR3, the DNA is TGTGCCACCAGTGTGGCGGGGCTCGGGGCCAACGTCCTGACTTTC. Amino acids: CATSVAGLGANVLTF.

The chain combines TRBV19 with TRBJ1-4; the D gene is possibly TRBD1 (5 bases). Germline V gene sequence: CDR1 LNHDA, CDR2 SQIVND (reference sequence). Trimming pared 6 bases from V and 0 bases from J, leaving 17 bases between. The CDR3 runs to 17 residues. CDR3 amino acids: CASSPGSGYATNEKLFF. The CDR3 bases are TGTGCCAGTAGCCCAGGTTCAGGGTATGCAACTAATGAAAAACTGTTTTTT.

This clone was counted between two and nine times. The rearrangement uses TRBV29-1 and TRBJ1-1; the D gene is possibly TRBD1 (5 bases). The CDR3 is 13 amino acids. V lost 0 bases to trimming and J lost 6 bases, with 11 bases between them. The germline V gene encodes CDR1 SQVTM and CDR2 ANQGSEA. The CDR3 region has the DNA TGCAGCGTTGAAGAGGTAAGGGGCGCTGAAGCTTTCTTT. This codes for CSVEEVRGAEAFF.

CDR3 nucleotides: TGTGCCAGCAGTGACAGGGCAACTAATGAAAAACTGTTTTTT. Protein: CASSDRATNEKLFF. The rearrangement joins TRBV25-1 to TRBJ1-4; tentative D call: TRBD1 (5 bases). CDR1 MGHDK and CDR2 SYGVNS come from the germline V gene. Trimming pared 3 bases from V and 0 bases from J, leaving 5 bases between. The CDR3 has 14 amino acids.

To note about this clone: This sample also contains other DNA sequences that code for the same CDR3. This sequence joins TRBV5-1 and TRBJ2-7; TRBD1 matches 11 bases. Per the germline V gene, CDR1 is SGHRS and CDR2 is YFSETQ. Germline trimming cut 4 bases from V and 4 bases from J; bases unmatched to any gene: 10. This CDR3 is 16 amino acids long. CDR3 DNA sequence: TGCGCCAGCAGCCTATCCCCGGGACAGGGGGAATACGAGCAGTACTTC. Translating it yields CASSLSPGQGEYEQYF.